This T cell receptor (beta chain) is from a study of regulatory and conventional T cells in RAG deficiency. Study-wide points: Omenn syndrome and CID/AS patients had about 110-fold fewer unique Treg TCR beta sequences, versus 9.5 to 10-fold elsewhere. In Omenn syndrome, Treg and Tconv repertoires overlapped >85%. Shannon entropy was markedly lower and Simpson indices higher in RAG-deficient patients than control T-cell subsets.

Measured with immunoSEQ multiplex PCR; TCRdb has only the in-frame clones, and not every one. Counted here are several thousand clones, roughly 90% occurring once; the ten biggest clones make up over 1%. With respect to this clone: The antigen remains undetermined.

Genomic DNA came from blood regulatory T cells gated CD4+ CD25-high CD127-low. These same data were also listed under a study on regulatory T cells. This second report adds: Primers: 52 TRBV forward and 13 TRBJ reverse.

Sequenced: Tregs sorted from blood. The receptor was derived from a human donor in good health.

CDR3 sequence: CASSQWPEPTQYF. The DNA for the CDR3 is TGTGCCAGCAGCCAGTGGCCAGAACCGACCCAGTACTTC. The chain has TRBV7-9 and TRBJ2-5; D not resolved. Trimming stripped 5 bases from V and 7 bases from J, with 14 bases between. This CDR3 has 13 amino acids. In germline, CDR1 is SEHNR, CDR2 FQNEAQ (reference sequence).